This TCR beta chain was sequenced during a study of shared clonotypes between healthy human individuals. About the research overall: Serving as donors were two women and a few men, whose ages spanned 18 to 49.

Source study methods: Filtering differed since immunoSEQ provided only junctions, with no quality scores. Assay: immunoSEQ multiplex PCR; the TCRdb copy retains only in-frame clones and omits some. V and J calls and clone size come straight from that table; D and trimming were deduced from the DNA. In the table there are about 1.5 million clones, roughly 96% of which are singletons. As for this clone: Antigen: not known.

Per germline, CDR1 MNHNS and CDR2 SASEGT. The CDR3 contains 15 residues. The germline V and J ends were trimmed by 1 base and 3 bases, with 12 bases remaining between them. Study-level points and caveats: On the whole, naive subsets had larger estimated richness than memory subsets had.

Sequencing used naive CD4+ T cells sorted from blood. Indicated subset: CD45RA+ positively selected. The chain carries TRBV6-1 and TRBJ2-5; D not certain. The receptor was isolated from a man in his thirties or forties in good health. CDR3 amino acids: CASSEGARREETQYF. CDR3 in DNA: TGTGCCAGCAGTGAAGGGGCTAGAAGGGAAGAGACCCAGTACTTC.